Below are 17 T cell receptor beta chains sequenced from a single sample in a study. MiXCR, run by TCRdb on the 5' RACE reads, gives a single entry per CDR3 protein. The repertoire consists of under 45,000 distinct CDR3 sequences, with around 30% occurring once and the leading ten covering roughly 4.1%. The material sequenced was tumor-infiltrating memory CD4+ T cells sorted from the breast tumor. Subset described: memory CD4+ T cells, CD4+CD45RO+CD25-. Receptors were obtained from a female donor with breast cancer.

V is TRBV7-9 and J is TRBJ2-7; D perhaps matches TRBD1 (5 bases). CDR1 SEHNR and CDR2 FQNEAQ come from the germline V gene (reference sequence). The germline V and J ends were trimmed by 5 bases and 1 base, with 9 bases remaining between them. The CDR3 runs 13 residues. The CDR3 DNA reads as TGTGCCAGCAGCCCCAGGGAATCCTACGAGCAGTACTTC. Translation: CASSPRESYEQYF.

This clonotype occurred a few times. This chain links TRBV5-1 with TRBJ2-1, with D possibly TRBD1 on 6 matching bases. V was clipped by 0 bases and J by 5 bases, with 9 bases between them. Germline CDR1 is SGHRS and CDR2 is YFSETQ. This CDR3 is built from 14 residues. CDR3 DNA: TGCGCCAGCAGCTTGGACAGGGCCAACAATGAGCAGTTCTTC. Amino acids: CASSLDRANNEQFF.

V usage is TRBV5-6 and J usage is TRBJ2-1; D uncertain. The length of the CDR3 is 13 residues. Trimming pared 1 base from V and 4 bases from J, leaving 6 bases between. Germline-derived CDR1 and CDR2 are SGHDT and YYEEEE. The CDR3 spells CASSLLTYNEQFF. In nucleotides, the CDR3 is TGTGCCAGCAGCTTGTTGACTTACAATGAGCAGTTCTTC.

A word on this clonotype: The junction departs from germline at one end; a sequencing error may be responsible. This chain joins TRBV4-1 and TRBJ2-1, with a tentative D call TRBD1 (5 bases). The CDR3 sequence is 16 residues long. Germline V gene lookup returns CDR1 MGHRA and CDR2 YSYEKL. This chain's CDR3 is CASSQGRQSSYDEQFF. The CDR3 DNA follows: TGCGCCAGCAGCCAGGGAAGACAGAGCTCCTACGATGAGCAGTTCTTC.

This clonotype was seen at least ten times. V gene TRBV5-1 combines with J gene TRBJ2-6; unclear D gene. CDR1 SGHRS and CDR2 YFSETQ come from the germline V gene. This CDR3 has 15 amino acids. The germline V and J ends were trimmed by 2 bases and 1 base, with 7 bases remaining between them. The CDR3 loop is CASSLGNSGANVLTF. CDR3 bases: TGCGCCAGCAGCTTAGGAAATTCTGGGGCCAACGTCCTGACTTTC. Full variable domain (outside the CDR3, taken from reference TRBV5-1 and TRBJ2-6): KAGVTQTPRYLIKTRGQQVTLSCSPISGHRSVSWYQQTPGQGLQFLFEYFSETQRNKGNFPGRFSGRQFSNSRSEMNVSTLELGDSALYLCASSLGNSGANVLTFGAGSRLTVL.

This clonotype showed up just a few times. The gene calls are TRBV5-1 and TRBJ2-1, with TRBD2 identical over 9 bases. The germline gives CDR1 SGHRS, CDR2 YFSETQ. Germline trimming cut 5 bases from V and 2 bases from J; bases unmatched to any gene: 5. The CDR3 loop spans 15 amino acids. Here the CDR3 reads CASRLAGTTYNEQFF. In nucleotides, the CDR3 is TGCGCCAGCAGGCTAGCGGGAACTACCTACAATGAGCAGTTCTTC.

V usage is TRBV6-1 and J usage is TRBJ2-7; perhaps TRBD2 as D (6 bases). The V gene lost 1 base and the J gene lost 2 bases, with 6 bases spanning the gap. This CDR3 has 13 residues. Germline values: CDR1 MNHNS, CDR2 SASEGT. The CDR3 loop reads CASSEGGAYEQYF. Here the CDR3 DNA reads TGTGCCAGCAGTGAAGGGGGGGCCTACGAGCAGTACTTC.

The chain employs TRBV20-1 and TRBJ2-3; TRBD2 might be the D (5 bases). Germline loops: CDR1 DFQATT, CDR2 SNEGSKA (reference sequence). There are 15 residues in the CDR3. The CDR3 DNA is TGCAGAGCTCGACACGGGGAATCCTTCACAGATACGCAGTATTTT. This sequence encodes CRARHGESFTDTQYF.

This clonotype has ten or more counts. The CDR3 loop is CASSLTGSNTGELFF. The CDR3 coding sequence is TGCGCCAGCAGCTTGACAGGGTCGAACACCGGGGAGCTGTTTTTT. The chain combines TRBV5-1 with TRBJ2-2, with TRBD1 as a possible D gene (6 bases). This CDR3 is 15 amino acids long. V lost 1 base to trimming and J lost 0 bases, with 7 bases between them. CDR1 and CDR2 from the germline V gene are SGHRS and YFSETQ.

The chain carries TRBV7-2 and TRBJ2-2; 14 bases are shared with TRBD2. V lost 5 bases and J lost 5; bases outside the gene matches: 10. This CDR3 has 18 amino acids. CDR1 and CDR2 (germline): SGHTA, FQGNSA. In nucleotides, the CDR3 is TGTGCCAGCAGCCCCGGACTAGCGGGGGGTCCTGGAACCGGGGAGCTGTTTTTT. It codes for CASSPGLAGGPGTGELFF.

V and J are TRBV5-1 and TRBJ2-1; tentative D call: TRBD2 (6 bases). This CDR3 has 13 residues. V was cut by 4 bases and J by 6 bases, with 11 bases left in between. Germline values: CDR1 SGHRS, CDR2 YFSETQ. The CDR3 sequence is CASSVGLLNEQFF. The CDR3 DNA is TGCGCCAGCAGCGTGGGACTTCTCAATGAGCAGTTCTTC.

This chain joins TRBV27 and TRBJ1-2; a possible D gene is TRBD1 (5 bases). This CDR3 has 15 amino acids. Germline CDR1 is MNHEY and CDR2 is SMNVEV (reference sequence). Trimming took off 0 bases at V and 7 bases at J, with 15 bases between the two ends. CDR3 DNA: TGTGCCAGCAGTTTATCGTCAGCTCGGGGGAGTGGCTACACCTTC. Protein product: CASSLSSARGSGYTF.

V gene TRBV7-9 combines with J gene TRBJ1-4; D is unclear. V lost 1 base, J lost 4 bases, and 10 bases lay in between. The CDR3 sequence is 15 residues long. Germline V gene sequence: CDR1 SEHNR, CDR2 FQNEAQ (reference sequence). CDR3 amino acids: CASSLDGGVNEKLFF. CDR3 DNA: TGTGCCAGCAGCTTAGATGGCGGAGTTAATGAAAAACTGTTTTTT. Variable domain in full (rest from reference TRBV7-9 and TRBJ1-4): DTGVSQNPRHKITKRGQNVTFRCDPISEHNRLYWYRQTLGQGPEFLTYFQNEAQLEKSRLLSDRFSAERPKGSFSTLEIQRTEQGDSAMYLCASSLDGGVNEKLFFGSGTQLSVL.

In this sample, this clonotype turned up a few times. This chain connects TRBV5-5 to TRBJ1-5; 8 bases match TRBD1. Germline loops: CDR1 SGHKS, CDR2 YYEKEE (reference sequence). The CDR3 contains 15 residues. After removal of 4 bases from V and 5 bases from J, the junction contained 8 bases not matched to a gene. The CDR3 here is CASSEQGVQDQPQHF. CDR3 bases: TGTGCCAGCAGCGAACAGGGGGTACAGGATCAGCCCCAGCATTTT. Looking up the rest from reference TRBV5-5 and TRBJ1-5 gives the full variable domain: DAGVTQSPTHLIKTRGQQVTLRCSPISGHKSVSWYQQVLGQGPQFIFQYYEKEERGRGNFPDRFSARQFPNYSSELNVNALLLGDSALYLCASSEQGVQDQPQHFGDGTRLSIL.

The V gene is TRBV28, the J gene TRBJ1-4; D call uncertain. The CDR3 length is 13 residues. V lost 8 bases to trimming and J lost 7 bases, with 14 bases between them. From germline, CDR1 is MDHEN and CDR2 SYDVKM. The CDR3 DNA sequence: TGTGCCAGCGGCACAGCTTTAAGTGAAAAACTGTTTTTT. Translating gives CASGTALSEKLFF. Full variable domain (remainder filled in from reference TRBV28 and TRBJ1-4): DVKVTQSSRYLVKRTGEKVFLECVQDMDHENMFWYRQDPGLGLRLIYFSYDVKMKEKGDIPEGYSVSREKKERFSLILESASTNQTSMYLCASGTALSEKLFFGSGTQLSVL.

The chain links TRBV27 to TRBJ2-1; D is unclear. V lost 5 bases, J lost 0 bases, and 8 bases lay in between. Germline V lookup: CDR1 MNHEY, CDR2 SMNVEV (reference sequence). The CDR3 runs to 14 residues. CDR3 bases: TGTGCCAGCAGTGCAGGAAGCTCCTACAATGAGCAGTTCTTC. Its protein is CASSAGSSYNEQFF.

This clonotype has at least ten counts. The chain couples TRBV7-2 to TRBJ2-3, with 8 positions matching TRBD1. This CDR3 contains 15 residues. Trimming cost V 3 bases and J 3 bases; bases outside gene matches: 5. Germline V gene data show CDR1 as SGHTA and CDR2 as FQGNSA. In DNA form, the CDR3 reads TGTGCCAGCAGCTTGACAGGGGTGAGGACAGATACGCAGTATTTT. Its protein is CASSLTGVRTDTQYF.